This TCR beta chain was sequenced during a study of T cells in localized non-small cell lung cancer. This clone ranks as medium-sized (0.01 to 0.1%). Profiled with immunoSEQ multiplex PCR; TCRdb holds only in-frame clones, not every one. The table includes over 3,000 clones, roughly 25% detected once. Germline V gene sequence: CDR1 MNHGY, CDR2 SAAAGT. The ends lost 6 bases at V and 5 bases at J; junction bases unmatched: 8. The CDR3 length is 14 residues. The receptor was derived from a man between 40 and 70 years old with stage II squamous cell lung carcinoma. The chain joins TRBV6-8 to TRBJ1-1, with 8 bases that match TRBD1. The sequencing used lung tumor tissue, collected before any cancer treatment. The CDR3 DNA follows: TGTGCCAGCAGGGACAGGGAGGTAAGAACTGAAGCTTTCTTT. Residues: CASRDREVRTEAFF.